These 6 T cell receptor beta chains were sequenced from one sample in a study of blood T cell repertoires in COVID-19. Data came from immunoSEQ multiplex PCR; TCRdb stores just in-frame clones and leaves some out. The repertoire holds fewer than 35,000 clones, roughly 89% seen once, with approximately 1.5% in the top ten. The sequencing input was peripheral blood. The receptor set was obtained from a man in his sixties with active COVID-19.

This chain joins TRBV5-1 and TRBJ2-3, with a weak D call TRBD1 (5 bases). Germline CDR1 reads SGHRS; CDR2 reads YFSETQ. Trimming pared 1 base from V and 5 bases from J, leaving 14 bases between. The CDR3 sequence is 15 residues long. CDR3: CASSLTGAVVDTQYF. The CDR3 DNA is TGCGCCAGCAGCTTGACAGGCGCGGTTGTAGATACGCAGTATTTT.

V gene TRBV7-9 combines with J gene TRBJ2-1; 7 positions agree with TRBD2. The CDR3 is 13 amino acids. J gave up 4 bases and V 5 bases, and 2 bases lay outside the gene matches. Germline lookup yields CDR1 SEHNR and CDR2 FQNEAQ (reference sequence). The CDR3: CASSPGGYNEQFF. CDR3 nucleotide sequence: TGTGCCAGCAGCCCGGGGGGTTACAATGAGCAGTTCTTC.

V and J are TRBV2 and TRBJ1-4, with D tentatively TRBD1 (5 bases). CDR3 length equals 14 residues. CDR1 and CDR2 (germline): SNHLY, FYNNEI. V gave up 6 bases and J gave up 8 bases, with 16 bases separating them. The CDR3 protein is CASSHGTQEEKLFF. The CDR3 DNA is TGTGCCAGCAGCCACGGGACTCAGGAGGAAAAACTGTTTTTT.

The genes are TRBV2 and TRBJ1-2; 7 bases fit TRBD1. The J segment lost 7 bases and the V segment lost 4 bases, leaving 9 bases of the junction unmatched. Germline assignment: CDR1 SNHLY and CDR2 FYNNEI. CDR3 length: 14 residues. The CDR3 DNA is TGTGCCAGCAGTGGGCAGACAGGGTTTTTTGGCTACACCTTC. It translates to CASSGQTGFFGYTF.

This chain uses TRBV19 with TRBJ1-1; D perhaps matches TRBD1 (6 bases). Germline CDR1 is LNHDA and CDR2 is SQIVND (reference sequence). With 5 bases removed from V and 0 bases from J, the gap between germline ends came to 10 bases. The CDR3 runs 14 residues. The CDR3 DNA sequence: TGTGCCAGTAGTTGGGACACAGTGAACACTGAAGCTTTCTTT. This gives the protein CASSWDTVNTEAFF.

This chain uses TRBV4-3 with TRBJ1-5, with a weak D call TRBD1 (5 bases). The CDR3 length is 17 residues. Trimming took off 0 bases at V and 0 bases at J, with 12 bases between the two ends. Germline V CDR1 and CDR2: LGHNA, YSLEER. CDR3 residues: CASSQETVGYSNQPQHF. The DNA for the CDR3 is TGCGCCAGCAGCCAAGAGACAGTAGGATATAGCAATCAGCCCCAGCATTTT.